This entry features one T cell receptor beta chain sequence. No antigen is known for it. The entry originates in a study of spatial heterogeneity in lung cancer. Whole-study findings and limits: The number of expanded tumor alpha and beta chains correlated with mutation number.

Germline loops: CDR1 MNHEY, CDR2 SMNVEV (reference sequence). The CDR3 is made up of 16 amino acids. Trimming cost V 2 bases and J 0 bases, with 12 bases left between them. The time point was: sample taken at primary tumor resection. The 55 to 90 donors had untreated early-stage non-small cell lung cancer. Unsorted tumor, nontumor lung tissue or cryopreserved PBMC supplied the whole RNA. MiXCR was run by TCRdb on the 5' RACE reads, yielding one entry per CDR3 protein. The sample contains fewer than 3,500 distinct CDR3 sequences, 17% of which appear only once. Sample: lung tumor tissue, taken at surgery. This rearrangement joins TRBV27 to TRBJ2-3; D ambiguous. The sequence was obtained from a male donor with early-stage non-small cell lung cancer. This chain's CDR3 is CASSLSLDGSTDTQYF. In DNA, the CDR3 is TGTGCCAGCAGTTTAAGTCTGGACGGAAGCACAGATACGCAGTATTTT.